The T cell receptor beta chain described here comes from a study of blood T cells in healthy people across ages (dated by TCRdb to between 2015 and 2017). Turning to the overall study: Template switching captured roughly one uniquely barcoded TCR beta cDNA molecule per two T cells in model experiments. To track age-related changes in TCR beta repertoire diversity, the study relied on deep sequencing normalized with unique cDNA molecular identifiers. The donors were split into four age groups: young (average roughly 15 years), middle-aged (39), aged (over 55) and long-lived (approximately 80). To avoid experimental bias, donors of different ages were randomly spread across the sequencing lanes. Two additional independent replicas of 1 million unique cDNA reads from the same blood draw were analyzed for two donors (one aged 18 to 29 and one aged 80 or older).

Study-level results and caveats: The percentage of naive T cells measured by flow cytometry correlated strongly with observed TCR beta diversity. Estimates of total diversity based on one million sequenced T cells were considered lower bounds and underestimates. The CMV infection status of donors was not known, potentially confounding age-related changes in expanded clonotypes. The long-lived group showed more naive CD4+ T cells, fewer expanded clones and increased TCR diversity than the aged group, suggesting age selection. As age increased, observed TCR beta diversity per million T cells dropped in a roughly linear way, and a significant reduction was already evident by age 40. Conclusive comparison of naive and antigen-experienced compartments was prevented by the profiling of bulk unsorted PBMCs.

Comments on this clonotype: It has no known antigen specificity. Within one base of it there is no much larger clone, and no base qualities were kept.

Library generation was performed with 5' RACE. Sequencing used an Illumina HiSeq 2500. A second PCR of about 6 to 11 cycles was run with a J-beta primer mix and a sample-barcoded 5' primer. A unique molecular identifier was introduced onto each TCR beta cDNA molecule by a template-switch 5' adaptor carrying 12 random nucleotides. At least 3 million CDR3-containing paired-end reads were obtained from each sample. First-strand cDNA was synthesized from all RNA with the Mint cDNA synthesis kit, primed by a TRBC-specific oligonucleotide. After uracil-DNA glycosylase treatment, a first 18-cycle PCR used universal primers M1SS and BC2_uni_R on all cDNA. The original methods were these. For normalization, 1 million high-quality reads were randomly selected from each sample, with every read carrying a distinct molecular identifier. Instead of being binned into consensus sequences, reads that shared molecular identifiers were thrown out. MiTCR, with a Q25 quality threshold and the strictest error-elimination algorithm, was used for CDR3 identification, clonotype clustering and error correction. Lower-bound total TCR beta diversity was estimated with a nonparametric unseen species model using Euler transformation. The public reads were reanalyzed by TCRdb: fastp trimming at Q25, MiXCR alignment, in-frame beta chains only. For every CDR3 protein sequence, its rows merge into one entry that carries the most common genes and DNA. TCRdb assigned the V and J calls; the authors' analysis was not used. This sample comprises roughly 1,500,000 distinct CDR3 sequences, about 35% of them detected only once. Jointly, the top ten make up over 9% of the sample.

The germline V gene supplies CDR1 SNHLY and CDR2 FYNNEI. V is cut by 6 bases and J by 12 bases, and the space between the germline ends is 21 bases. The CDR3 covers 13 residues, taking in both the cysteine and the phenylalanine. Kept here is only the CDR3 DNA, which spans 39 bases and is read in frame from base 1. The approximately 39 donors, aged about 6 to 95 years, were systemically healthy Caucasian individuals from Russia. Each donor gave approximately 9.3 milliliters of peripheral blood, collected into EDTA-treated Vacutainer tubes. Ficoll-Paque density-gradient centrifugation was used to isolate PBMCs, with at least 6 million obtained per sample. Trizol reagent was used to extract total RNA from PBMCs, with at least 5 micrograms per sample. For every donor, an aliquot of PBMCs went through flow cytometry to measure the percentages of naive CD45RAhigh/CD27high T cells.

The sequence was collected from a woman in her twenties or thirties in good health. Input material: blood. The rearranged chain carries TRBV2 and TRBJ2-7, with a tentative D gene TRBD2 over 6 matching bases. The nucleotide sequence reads TGTGCCAGCAGCCCGGGACTGGCAGAGACCCGGTACTTC. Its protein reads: CASSPGLAETRYF.